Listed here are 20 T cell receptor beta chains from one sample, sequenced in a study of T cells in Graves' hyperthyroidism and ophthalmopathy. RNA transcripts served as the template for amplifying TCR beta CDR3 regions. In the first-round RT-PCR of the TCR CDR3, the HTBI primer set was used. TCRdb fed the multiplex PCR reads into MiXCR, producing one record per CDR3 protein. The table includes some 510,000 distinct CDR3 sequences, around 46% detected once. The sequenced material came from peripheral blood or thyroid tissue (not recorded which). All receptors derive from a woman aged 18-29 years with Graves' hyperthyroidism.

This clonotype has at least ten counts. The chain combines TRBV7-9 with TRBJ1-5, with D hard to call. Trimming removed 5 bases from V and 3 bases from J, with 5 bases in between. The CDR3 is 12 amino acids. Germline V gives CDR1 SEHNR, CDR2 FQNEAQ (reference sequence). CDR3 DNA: TGTGCCAGCAGCGGCGACAATCAGCCCCAGCATTTT. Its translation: CASSGDNQPQHF.

CDR3 bases: TGTGCCAGCAGTCAAAGGGGGGTTCAGCCCCAGCATTTT. Translation gives CASSQRGVQPQHF. The chain has TRBV7-9 and TRBJ1-5; D is perhaps TRBD1 (6 bases). The germline V gene has CDR1 SEHNR and CDR2 FQNEAQ (reference sequence). The V and J ends lost 6 bases and 6 bases respectively, with 12 bases between them. This CDR3 is 13 amino acids long. Complete variable domain (other parts from reference TRBV7-9 and TRBJ1-5): DTGVSQNPRHKITKRGQNVTFRCDPISEHNRLYWYRQTLGQGPEFLTYFQNEAQLEKSRLLSDRFSAERPKGSFSTLEIQRTEQGDSAMYLCASSQRGVQPQHFGDGTRLSIL.

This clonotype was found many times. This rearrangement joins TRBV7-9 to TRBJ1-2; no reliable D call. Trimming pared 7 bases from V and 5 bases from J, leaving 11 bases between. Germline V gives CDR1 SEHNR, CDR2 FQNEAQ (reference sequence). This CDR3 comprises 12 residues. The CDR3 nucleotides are TGTGCCAGCACCCATACGCATTATGGCTACACCTTC. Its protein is CASTHTHYGYTF.

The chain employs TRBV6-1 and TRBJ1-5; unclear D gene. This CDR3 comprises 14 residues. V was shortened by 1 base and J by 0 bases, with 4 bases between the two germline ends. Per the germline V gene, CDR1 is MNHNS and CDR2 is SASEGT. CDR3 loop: CASSEVYSNQPQHF. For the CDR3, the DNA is TGTGCCAGCAGTGAAGTTTATAGCAATCAGCCCCAGCATTTT.

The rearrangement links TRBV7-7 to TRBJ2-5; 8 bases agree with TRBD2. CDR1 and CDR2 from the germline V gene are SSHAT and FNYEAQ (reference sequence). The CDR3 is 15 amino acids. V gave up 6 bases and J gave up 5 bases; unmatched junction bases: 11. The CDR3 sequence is CASSYSGGRHETQYF. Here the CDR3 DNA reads TGTGCCAGCAGTTACTCGGGCGGGAGGCACGAGACCCAGTACTTC.

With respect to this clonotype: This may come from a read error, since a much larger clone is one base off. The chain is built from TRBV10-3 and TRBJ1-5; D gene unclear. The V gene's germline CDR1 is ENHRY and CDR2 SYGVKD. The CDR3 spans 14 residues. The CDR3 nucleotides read TGTCCCACCAGTGATAACAGAGGGCGTCAGCCCCAGCATTTT. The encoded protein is CPTSDNRGRQPQHF.

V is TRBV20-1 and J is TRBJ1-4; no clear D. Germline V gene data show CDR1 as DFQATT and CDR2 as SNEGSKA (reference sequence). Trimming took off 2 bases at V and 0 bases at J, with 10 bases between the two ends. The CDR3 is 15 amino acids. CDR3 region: CSARSGSATNEKLFF. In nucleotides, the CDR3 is TGCAGTGCTAGATCGGGATCTGCAACTAATGAAAAACTGTTTTTT.

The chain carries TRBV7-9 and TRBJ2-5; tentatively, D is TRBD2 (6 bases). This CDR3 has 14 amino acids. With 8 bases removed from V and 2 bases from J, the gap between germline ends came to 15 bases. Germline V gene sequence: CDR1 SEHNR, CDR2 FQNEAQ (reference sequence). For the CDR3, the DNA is TGTGCCAGCGCGGAGGGTCGGGGACAAGAGACCCAGTACTTC. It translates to CASAEGRGQETQYF.

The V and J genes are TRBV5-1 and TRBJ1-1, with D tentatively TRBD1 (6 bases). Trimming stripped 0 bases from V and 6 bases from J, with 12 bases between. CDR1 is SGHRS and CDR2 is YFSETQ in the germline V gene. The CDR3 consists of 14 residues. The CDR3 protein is CASSLEGGGSEAFF. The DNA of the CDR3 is TGCGCCAGCAGCTTGGAGGGGGGTGGGTCTGAAGCTTTCTTT.

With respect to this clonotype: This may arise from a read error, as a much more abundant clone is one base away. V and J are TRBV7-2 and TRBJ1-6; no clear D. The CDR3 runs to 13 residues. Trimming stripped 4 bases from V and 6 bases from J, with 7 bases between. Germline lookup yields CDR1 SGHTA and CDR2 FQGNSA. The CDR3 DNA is TGTGCCAGCAGCTCCCCCCCTAATTCACCCCTCCACTTT. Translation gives CASSSPPNSPLHF.

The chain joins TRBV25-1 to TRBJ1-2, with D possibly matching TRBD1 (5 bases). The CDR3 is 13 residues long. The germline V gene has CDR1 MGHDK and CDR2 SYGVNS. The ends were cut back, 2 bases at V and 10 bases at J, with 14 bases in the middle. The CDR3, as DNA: TGTGCCAGCAGTGAAGTTGGCAGGGCTGTCTACACCTTC. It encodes CASSEVGRAVYTF.

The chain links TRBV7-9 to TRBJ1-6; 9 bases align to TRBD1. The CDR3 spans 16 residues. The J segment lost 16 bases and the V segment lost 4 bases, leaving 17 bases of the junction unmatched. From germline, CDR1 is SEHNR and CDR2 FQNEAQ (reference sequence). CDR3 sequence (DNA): TGTGCCAGCAGCTACCTCCTAGGGACAGGGCCTCTGGTACTCCACTTT. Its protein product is CASSYLLGTGPLVLHF.

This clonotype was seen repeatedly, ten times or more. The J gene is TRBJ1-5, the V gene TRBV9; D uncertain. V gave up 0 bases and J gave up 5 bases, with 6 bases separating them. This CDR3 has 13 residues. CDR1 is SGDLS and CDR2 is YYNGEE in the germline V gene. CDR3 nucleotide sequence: TGTGCCAGCAGCGTAGATGACTATCAGCCCCAGCATTTT. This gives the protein CASSVDDYQPQHF.

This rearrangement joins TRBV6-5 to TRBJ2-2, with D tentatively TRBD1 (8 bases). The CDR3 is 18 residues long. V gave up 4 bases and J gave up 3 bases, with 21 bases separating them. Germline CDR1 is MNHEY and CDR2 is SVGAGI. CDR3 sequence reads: CASSSGQGGYWYTGELFF. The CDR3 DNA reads TGTGCCAGCAGTTCAGGACAGGGAGGGTATTGGTACACCGGGGAGCTGTTTTTT.

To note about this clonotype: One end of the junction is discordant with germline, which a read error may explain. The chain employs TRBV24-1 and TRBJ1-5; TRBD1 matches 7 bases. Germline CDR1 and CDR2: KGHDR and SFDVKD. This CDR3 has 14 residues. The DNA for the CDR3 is TGTGCCAGCAGTGCGACAGGGTTTTTACAGCCCCAGCATTTT. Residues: CASSATGFLQPQHF.

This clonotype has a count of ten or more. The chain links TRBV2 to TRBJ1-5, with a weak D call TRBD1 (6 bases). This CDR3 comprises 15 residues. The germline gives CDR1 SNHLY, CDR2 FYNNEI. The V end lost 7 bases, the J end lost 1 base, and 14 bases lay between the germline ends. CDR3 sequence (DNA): TGTGCCAGCACCGAGAGGGGGTACAGCAATCAGCCCCAGCATTTT. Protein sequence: CASTERGYSNQPQHF.

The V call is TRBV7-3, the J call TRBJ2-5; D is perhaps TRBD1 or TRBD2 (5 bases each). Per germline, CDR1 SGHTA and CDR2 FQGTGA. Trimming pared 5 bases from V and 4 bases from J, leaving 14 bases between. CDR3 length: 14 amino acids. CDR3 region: CASSPGTGPETQYF. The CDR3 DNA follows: TGTGCCAGCAGCCCCGGGACCGGCCCAGAGACCCAGTACTTC.

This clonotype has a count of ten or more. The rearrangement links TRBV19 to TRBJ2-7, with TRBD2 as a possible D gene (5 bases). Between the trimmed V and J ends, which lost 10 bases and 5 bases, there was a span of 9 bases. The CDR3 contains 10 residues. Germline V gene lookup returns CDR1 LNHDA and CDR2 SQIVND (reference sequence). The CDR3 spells CATGEHEQYF. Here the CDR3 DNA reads TGTGCCACCGGGGAGCACGAGCAGTACTTC.

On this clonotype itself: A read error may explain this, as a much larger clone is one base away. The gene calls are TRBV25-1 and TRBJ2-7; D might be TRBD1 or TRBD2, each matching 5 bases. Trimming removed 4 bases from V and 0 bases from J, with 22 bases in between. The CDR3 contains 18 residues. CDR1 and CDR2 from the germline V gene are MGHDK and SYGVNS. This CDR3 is CASSASIWGTLYSYEQYF. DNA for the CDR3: TGTGCCAGCAGTGCCTCTATTTGGGGGACGTTATACTCCTACGAGCAGTACTTC.

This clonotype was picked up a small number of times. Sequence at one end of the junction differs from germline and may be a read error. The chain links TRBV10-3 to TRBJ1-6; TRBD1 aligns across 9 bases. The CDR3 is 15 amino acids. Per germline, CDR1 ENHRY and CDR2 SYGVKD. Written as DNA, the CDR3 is TGTGCCAGCAGTCAACCGGGACAGGGAGATTCACCCCTCCACTTT. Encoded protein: CASSQPGQGDSPLHF.